These 23 T cell receptor beta chains share one sample of origin, sequenced in a study of blood T cell repertoires in COVID-19 (dated by TCRdb to 2020 to 2022). The library came from the immunoSEQ multiplex PCR assay. The table comes from immuneACCESS by way of TCRdb, which keeps in-frame sequences with V and J called. Part of the clones is missing from these tables; in studies checked, under half for an unresolved V gene and the rest for unknown reasons. This sample holds about 190,000 clones; 70% to 90% were observed only once. The ten top clones hold about 6.8% of the sample. Sequencing used peripheral blood. All receptors derive from a woman in her thirties or forties who had recovered from COVID-19.

The chain joins TRBV6-5 to TRBJ1-1; D is uncertain. The CDR3 runs to 15 residues. Germline V gives CDR1 MNHEY, CDR2 SVGAGI. The V end lost 0 bases, the J end lost 0 bases, and 8 bases lay between the germline ends. This CDR3 reads CASSYSARLNTEAFF. In nucleotides, the CDR3 is TGTGCCAGCAGTTACTCTGCCCGGTTGAACACTGAAGCTTTCTTT.

This clone showed up just once. This chain joins TRBV2 and TRBJ2-1; 10 nucleotides match TRBD1. The CDR3 contains 15 residues. The J segment lost 6 bases and the V segment lost 6 bases, leaving 8 bases of the junction unmatched. Germline assignment: CDR1 SNHLY and CDR2 FYNNEI. CDR3 in amino acids: CASRSDRGRGNEQFF. The CDR3 DNA reads as TGTGCCAGCAGGTCCGACAGGGGGCGGGGCAATGAGCAGTTCTTC.

This clone occurred a few times. One junction end does not reproduce the germline sequence, and a read error may be involved. The V call is TRBV30, the J call TRBJ2-7; 10 nucleotides agree with TRBD2. The CDR3 spans 12 residues. Germline V gene lookup returns CDR1 GTSNPN and CDR2 SVGIG (reference sequence). CDR3 sequence: CAWTSGGGDFSF. The CDR3 DNA sequence: TGTGCCTGGACAAGCGGGGGGGGTGATTTTAGCTTC.

J is TRBJ2-1 and V is TRBV27, with 11 bases fitting TRBD2. The V gene end was trimmed by 5 bases and the J gene end by 9 bases; junction bases not matched to a gene: 6. Germline lookup yields CDR1 MNHEY and CDR2 SMNVEV (reference sequence). The CDR3 length is 14 residues. The CDR3 is CASSALAGGIEQFF. The CDR3 coding sequence is TGTGCCAGCAGTGCATTAGCGGGAGGGATTGAGCAGTTCTTC.

The J gene is TRBJ2-2, the V gene TRBV28, with TRBD2 as a possible D gene (6 bases). Trimming removed 9 bases at V and 2 bases at J, with 19 bases between. Germline CDR1 is MDHEN and CDR2 is SYDVKM. The CDR3 loop spans 16 amino acids. The CDR3 region is CASSLLSGSNTGELFF. In nucleotides, the CDR3 is TGTGCCAGTTCCCTATTAAGCGGGTCCAACACCGGGGAGCTGTTTTTT.

Notes on this clone: Other nucleotide sequences in the sample specify the same CDR3. The chain couples TRBV18 to TRBJ1-5; 9 nucleotides agree with TRBD1. This CDR3 comprises 15 residues. Germline values: CDR1 KGHSH, CDR2 LQKENI. V trimming: 3 bases; J trimming: 4 bases; junction bases outside the gene matches: 4. The CDR3 here is CASSPPGQGNQPQHF. In nucleotides, the CDR3 is TGTGCCAGCTCACCGCCGGGACAGGGTAATCAGCCCCAGCATTTT.

The rearrangement uses TRBV2 and TRBJ2-3; D is uncertain. The germline gives CDR1 SNHLY, CDR2 FYNNEI. Deletions cut 2 bases from V and 0 bases from J, with 9 bases between. This CDR3 is built from 15 residues. The CDR3 region has the DNA TGTGCCAGCAGTGAAAGGAGCGTTAGCACAGATACGCAGTATTTT. Residues: CASSERSVSTDTQYF. Supplemented by reference TRBV2 and TRBJ2-3, the full variable domain reads EPEVTQTPSHQVTQMGQEVILRCVPISNHLYFYWYRQILGQKVEFLVSFYNNEISEKSEIFDDQFSVERPDGSNFTLKIRSTKLEDSAMYFCASSERSVSTDTQYFGPGTRLTVL.

V gene TRBV29-1 combines with J gene TRBJ2-1; 7 bases are a match to TRBD2. Germline values: CDR1 SQVTM, CDR2 ANQGSEA. The CDR3 runs 12 residues. CDR3 loop: CSGGTINNEQFF. CDR3 in DNA: TGCTCCGGGGGGACCATAAACAATGAGCAGTTCTTC.

The chain recombines TRBV28 with TRBJ1-2; no definite D call. CDR1 is MDHEN, CDR2 SYDVKM, per germline. V was shortened by 3 bases and J by 6 bases, with 2 bases between the two germline ends. This CDR3 is 10 amino acids long. The CDR3 nucleotides read TGTGCCAGCAGTTTTAATGGCTACACCTTC. Protein sequence: CASSFNGYTF.

This chain uses TRBV2 with TRBJ2-7; 8 bases line up with TRBD1. Germline V gene lookup returns CDR1 SNHLY and CDR2 FYNNEI. This CDR3 has 13 residues. The V gene end was trimmed by 8 bases and the J gene end by 7 bases; junction bases not matched to a gene: 10. CDR3 region: CASSGQGLWEQYF. In nucleotides, the CDR3 is TGTGCCAGCTCTGGACAGGGATTGTGGGAGCAGTACTTC.

DNA of the CDR3: TGTGCCAGCTCACCAGTTCGCGGAATTTACACCGGGGAGCTGTTTTTT. Amino acids: CASSPVRGIYTGELFF. V usage is TRBV18 and J usage is TRBJ2-2; D gene uncertain. V was pared by 2 bases and J by 3 bases, with 13 bases between. The CDR3 sequence is 16 residues long. CDR1 and CDR2 (germline): KGHSH, LQKENI.

The chain uses TRBV18 and TRBJ1-4, with D perhaps matching TRBD1 (6 bases). V lost 3 bases, J lost 3 bases, and 14 bases lay in between. Germline CDR1 is KGHSH and CDR2 is LQKENI. The CDR3 is made up of 16 amino acids. CDR3: CASSPPLGASNEKLFF. In nucleotides, the CDR3 is TGTGCCAGCTCACCCCCTTTGGGGGCCTCTAATGAAAAACTGTTTTTT.

This chain uses TRBV5-4 with TRBJ2-6; TRBD1 matches 9 bases. CDR1 is SGHNT, CDR2 YYREEE, per germline (reference sequence). Unmatched junction bases numbered 7, after V lost 6 bases and J lost 0 bases. The CDR3 extends over 17 amino acids. Written as DNA, the CDR3 is TGTGCCAGCATACACGGACAGGGGCGCTCTGGGGCCAACGTCCTGACTTTC. This sequence encodes CASIHGQGRSGANVLTF.

CDR3 DNA: TGTGCCTGGAGGGCCGGGCCGGGGGAGCAGTTCTTC. It yields the protein CAWRAGPGEQFF. The J gene is TRBJ2-1, the V gene TRBV30, with D maybe TRBD2 (5 bases). V gave up 3 bases and J gave up 10 bases, with 13 bases separating them. CDR3 length: 12 residues. The germline CDR1 and CDR2 sequences are GTSNPN and SVGIG (reference sequence).

The chain links TRBV20-1 to TRBJ1-3, with D uncertain. The CDR3 runs to 11 residues. Germline CDR1 is DFQATT and CDR2 is SNEGSKA (reference sequence). V lost 2 bases and J lost 6, with 5 bases in between. CDR3 sequence reads: CSARIQNTIYF. The CDR3 bases are TGCAGTGCTAGAATCCAAAACACCATATATTTT.

The chain is built from TRBV7-9 and TRBJ2-3; no clear D gene. From germline, CDR1 is SEHNR and CDR2 FQNEAQ (reference sequence). With 5 bases removed from V and 0 bases from J, the gap between germline ends came to 15 bases. This CDR3 has 16 residues. CDR3: CASSPNSMRSTDTQYF. CDR3 DNA: TGTGCCAGCAGCCCCAACTCGATGCGGAGCACAGATACGCAGTATTTT. Full variable domain (outside the CDR3, taken from reference TRBV7-9 and TRBJ2-3): DTGVSQNPRHKITKRGQNVTFRCDPISEHNRLYWYRQTLGQGPEFLTYFQNEAQLEKSRLLSDRFSAERPKGSFSTLEIQRTEQGDSAMYLCASSPNSMRSTDTQYFGPGTRLTVL.

The chain is built from TRBV6-2 or TRBV6-3 and TRBJ2-7; 7 bases line up with TRBD1. The germline V gene has CDR1 MNHEY and CDR2 SVGEGT. The CDR3 is 14 amino acids. The J segment lost 2 bases and the V segment lost 4 bases, leaving 5 bases of the junction unmatched. The DNA for the CDR3 is TGTGCCAGCAGTTTGACAGGGAGAGCCTACGAGCAGTACTTC. Amino acid sequence: CASSLTGRAYEQYF.

J is TRBJ2-3 and V is TRBV19, with 10 nucleotides matching TRBD2. Germline V gene sequence: CDR1 LNHDA, CDR2 SQIVND (reference sequence). Losses at the gene ends were 10 bases for V and 5 bases for J; bases not matched to a gene: 6. The CDR3 runs 13 residues. CDR3 in amino acids: CATRTSGGDTQYF. The CDR3 DNA reads TGTGCCACTAGGACTAGCGGAGGAGATACGCAGTATTTT.

The chain has TRBV6-5 and TRBJ1-5; 8 nucleotides match TRBD1. CDR3 size: 15 residues. J gave up 7 bases and V 6 bases, and 11 bases lay outside the gene matches. In germline, CDR1 is MNHEY, CDR2 SVGAGI. CDR3 in amino acids: CASREGQVERQPQHF. CDR3 sequence (DNA): TGTGCCAGCAGAGAGGGACAGGTGGAGAGGCAGCCCCAGCATTTT.

DNA for the CDR3: TGCAGTGCTAGTAGGGGGTTGAGCGCCGGGGAGCTGTTTTTT. Translating gives CSASRGLSAGELFF. The gene calls are TRBV20-1 and TRBJ2-2; possibly TRBD1 for D (6 bases). Trimming pared 3 bases from V and 6 bases from J, leaving 14 bases between. CDR3 length equals 14 residues. Germline V gene lookup returns CDR1 DFQATT and CDR2 SNEGSKA (reference sequence).

The V gene is TRBV28, the J gene TRBJ1-2; no reliable D call. The CDR3 totals 15 residues. Germline V lookup: CDR1 MDHEN, CDR2 SYDVKM. V dropped 5 bases and J dropped 4 bases, with 17 bases sitting between them. CDR3 in amino acids: CASSPDNIWPYGYTF. In DNA form, the CDR3 reads TGTGCCAGCAGTCCTGACAATATATGGCCCTATGGCTACACCTTC.

This rearrangement joins TRBV4-2 to TRBJ2-7, with D maybe TRBD1 (8 bases). The V gene's germline CDR1 is LGHNA and CDR2 YNFKEQ. V gave up 2 bases and J gave up 5 bases, with 16 bases separating them. There are 15 residues in the CDR3. The chain's CDR3 is CASSQNRQGRDEQYF. CDR3 nucleotide sequence: TGTGCCAGCAGCCAAAATAGACAGGGGAGGGACGAGCAGTACTTC.

This sequence joins TRBV2 and TRBJ2-1; TRBD2 aligns across 8 bases. Germline loops: CDR1 SNHLY, CDR2 FYNNEI. CDR3 size: 14 residues. V lost 6 bases and J lost 2; bases outside the gene matches: 3. CDR3 DNA: TGTGCCAGCAGGAGAGCGGGGGCCTACAATGAGCAGTTCTTC. The encoded protein is CASRRAGAYNEQFF. Drawing the rest from reference TRBV2 and TRBJ2-1, the complete variable domain is EPEVTQTPSHQVTQMGQEVILRCVPISNHLYFYWYRQILGQKVEFLVSFYNNEISEKSEIFDDQFSVERPDGSNFTLKIRSTKLEDSAMYFCASRRAGAYNEQFFGPGTRLTVL.